The clone carrying this T cell receptor (beta chain) showed up just a few times. The data are from a study of cytomegalovirus exposure and HLA in healthy donors. In the PCR, 60 Vbeta and 13 Jbeta primers were used. Only in-frame clones appear in the TCRdb table, and some are missing; sequencing was by immunoSEQ multiplex PCR. The profile shows approximately 160,000 clones, about three quarters of them singletons. Germline CDR1 and CDR2: SNHLY and FYNNEI. Trimming cost V 6 bases and J 0 bases; bases outside gene matches: 8. The CDR3 totals 17 residues. V usage is TRBV2 and J usage is TRBJ2-6, with TRBD1 matching 7 bases. The sequence came from a male donor in good health and CMV-seronegative. Sequenced input: PBMCs. As DNA, the CDR3 is TGTGCCAGCAGGGCCGACAGGGCAAGCTCTGGGGCCAACGTCCTGACTTTC. Protein sequence: CASRADRASSGANVLTF.